This entry is about one T cell receptor beta chain. Its antigen is as yet unknown. Clinical symptoms and serum thyroxine were used for diagnosis; TRAb, thyroid ultrasound and orbital computed tomography were also relied on. Out of about 9.3 ml of fresh peripheral blood, PBMCs were obtained. From germline, CDR1 is ENHRY and CDR2 SYGVKD. The CDR3 length is 13 residues. V was pared by 6 bases and J by 7 bases, with 5 bases of the junction left unmatched. Beta-chain TCR CDR3 regions were amplified from RNA transcripts. Second-round multiplex PCR followed a first-round RT-PCR using HTBI primers. Using its own MiXCR run on the multiplex PCR reads, TCRdb lists one record per CDR3 protein. The table records under 20,000 distinct CDR3 sequences, 46% of them present only once. This specimen comes from a study of Graves' ophthalmopathy and Graves' hyperthyroidism. Study-level points and caveats: Detection in blood was also observed for most expanded thyroid clonotypes above 0.001 frequency. Separation of ophthalmopathy from stable hyperthyroidism was achieved by a 13-signature model, at approximately 90% sensitivity and approximately 84% specificity.

The chain combines TRBV10-3 with TRBJ2-3; TRBD1 aligns across 9 bases. Sequenced: peripheral blood. The sequence was collected from a woman aged 40 to 55 with stable Graves' hyperthyroidism. CDR3 protein: CAISTGGGNTQYF. CDR3 DNA: TGTGCCATCAGCACAGGGGGCGGAAATACGCAGTATTTT.